The clone carrying this TCR beta chain was seen repeatedly, ten times or more. Its antigen is not identified. TCRdb re-derived calls from the reads in MiXCR, one entry per CDR3 protein. This sample carries 650,000 to 850,000 distinct CDR3 sequences, 25% to 35% of them seen once, and the ten largest clones take less than 15%. The sample comes from a study of T cell repertoires in cytomegalovirus infection. Study results and caveats: Carriage of CMV together with the relevant HLA was identifiable through cumulative public TCR beta family frequency.

The source was cultured CD8+ T cells from PBMCs, collected from culture after CMV antigen stimulation. This TCR derives from a human donor in good health (CMV status not recorded). Some clones in this sample may be carry-over from other donors' samples.

For the CDR3, the DNA is TGTGCCAGCATCACTCCCCCAGCGGGGGGGACCAAAAACATTCAGTACTTC. Its translation is CASITPPAGGTKNIQYF. V gene TRBV7-4 combines with J gene TRBJ2-4; 10 bases match TRBD2. The CDR3 has 17 amino acids. Looked up from germline, CDR1 is SGHVT and CDR2 is SQSDAQ. The V segment lost 7 bases and the J segment 2 bases; nucleotides outside the gene matches: 11.